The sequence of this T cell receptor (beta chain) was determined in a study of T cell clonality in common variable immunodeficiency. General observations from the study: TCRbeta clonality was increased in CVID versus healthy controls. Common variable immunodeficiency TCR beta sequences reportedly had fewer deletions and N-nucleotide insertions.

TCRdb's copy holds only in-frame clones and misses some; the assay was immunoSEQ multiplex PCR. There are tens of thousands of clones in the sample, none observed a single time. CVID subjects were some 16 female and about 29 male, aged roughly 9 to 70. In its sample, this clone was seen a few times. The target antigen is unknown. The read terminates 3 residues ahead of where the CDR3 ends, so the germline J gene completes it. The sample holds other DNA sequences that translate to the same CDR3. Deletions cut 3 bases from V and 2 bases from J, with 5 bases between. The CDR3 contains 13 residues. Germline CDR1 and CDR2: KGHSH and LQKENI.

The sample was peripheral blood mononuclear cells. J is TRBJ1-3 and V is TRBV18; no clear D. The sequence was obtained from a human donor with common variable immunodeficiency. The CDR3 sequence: CASSPSTGNTIYF. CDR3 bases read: TGTGCCAGCTCACCTTCTACTGGAAACACC.